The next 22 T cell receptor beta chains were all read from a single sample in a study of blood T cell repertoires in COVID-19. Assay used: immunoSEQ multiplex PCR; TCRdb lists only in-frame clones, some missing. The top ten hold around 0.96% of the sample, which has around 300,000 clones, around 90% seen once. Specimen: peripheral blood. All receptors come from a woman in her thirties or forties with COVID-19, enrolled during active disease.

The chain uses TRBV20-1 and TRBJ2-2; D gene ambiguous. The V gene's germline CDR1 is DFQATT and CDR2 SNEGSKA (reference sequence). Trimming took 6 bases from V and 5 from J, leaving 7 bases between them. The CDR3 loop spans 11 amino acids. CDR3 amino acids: CSAPETGELFF. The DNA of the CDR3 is TGCAGTGCCCCTGAGACCGGGGAGCTGTTTTTT.

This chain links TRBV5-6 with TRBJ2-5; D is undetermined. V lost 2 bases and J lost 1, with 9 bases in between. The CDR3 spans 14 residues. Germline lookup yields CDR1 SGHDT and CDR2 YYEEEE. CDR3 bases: TGTGCCAGCAGCTTTTTTTCCGGCCAAGAGACCCAGTACTTC. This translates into CASSFFSGQETQYF.

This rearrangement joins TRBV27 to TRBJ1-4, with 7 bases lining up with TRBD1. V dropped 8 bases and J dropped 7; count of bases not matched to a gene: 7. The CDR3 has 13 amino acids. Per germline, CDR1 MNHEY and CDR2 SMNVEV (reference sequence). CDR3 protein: CASREGAGEKLFF. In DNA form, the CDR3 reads TGTGCCAGCCGAGAGGGGGCGGGTGAAAAACTGTTTTTT.

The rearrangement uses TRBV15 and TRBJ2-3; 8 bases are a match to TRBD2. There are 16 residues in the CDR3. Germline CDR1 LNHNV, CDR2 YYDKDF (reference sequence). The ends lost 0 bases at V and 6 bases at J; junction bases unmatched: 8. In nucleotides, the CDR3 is TGTGCCACCAGCAGAGATCAGGGCGGGAGGAGGGATACGCAGTATTTT. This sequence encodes CATSRDQGGRRDTQYF.

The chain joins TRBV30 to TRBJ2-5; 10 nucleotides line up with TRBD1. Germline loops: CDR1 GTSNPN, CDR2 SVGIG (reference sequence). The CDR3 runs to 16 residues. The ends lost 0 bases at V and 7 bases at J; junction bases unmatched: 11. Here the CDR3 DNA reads TGTGCCTGGAGTGTCTCCGGGACAGGGGCCCTAAGGACCCAGTACTTC. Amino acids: CAWSVSGTGALRTQYF.

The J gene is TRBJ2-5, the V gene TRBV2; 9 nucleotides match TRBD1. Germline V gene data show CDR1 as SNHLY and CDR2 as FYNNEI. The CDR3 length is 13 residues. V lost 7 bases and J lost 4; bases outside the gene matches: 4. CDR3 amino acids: CASIGTGIETQYF. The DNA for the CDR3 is TGTGCCAGCATCGGGACAGGGATAGAGACCCAGTACTTC.

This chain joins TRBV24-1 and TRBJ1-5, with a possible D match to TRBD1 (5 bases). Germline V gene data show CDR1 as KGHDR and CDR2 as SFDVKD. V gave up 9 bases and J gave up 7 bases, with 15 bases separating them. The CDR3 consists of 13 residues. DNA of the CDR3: TGTGCCACCCAGACACGCCAGGGACAGCCCCAGCATTTT. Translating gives CATQTRQGQPQHF.

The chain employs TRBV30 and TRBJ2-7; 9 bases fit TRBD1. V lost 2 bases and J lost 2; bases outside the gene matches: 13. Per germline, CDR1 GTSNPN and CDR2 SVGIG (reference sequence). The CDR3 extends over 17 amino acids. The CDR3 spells CAWSRSTGTGTPYEQYF. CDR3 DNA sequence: TGTGCCTGGAGTCGGTCGACCGGGACAGGGACACCCTACGAGCAGTACTTC.

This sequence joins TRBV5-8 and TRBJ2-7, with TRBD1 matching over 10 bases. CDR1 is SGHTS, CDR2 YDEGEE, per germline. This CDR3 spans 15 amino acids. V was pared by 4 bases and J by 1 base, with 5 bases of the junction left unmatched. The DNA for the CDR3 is TGTGCCAGCAGCCACCGGGACAGGGGATCCTACGAGCAGTACTTC. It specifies CASSHRDRGSYEQYF.

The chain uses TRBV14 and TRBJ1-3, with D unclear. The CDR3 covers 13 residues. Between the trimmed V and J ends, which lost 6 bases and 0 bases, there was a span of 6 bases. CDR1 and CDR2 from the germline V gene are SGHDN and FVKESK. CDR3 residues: CASRSTSGNTIYF. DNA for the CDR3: TGTGCCAGCAGGAGTACCTCTGGAAACACCATATATTTT.

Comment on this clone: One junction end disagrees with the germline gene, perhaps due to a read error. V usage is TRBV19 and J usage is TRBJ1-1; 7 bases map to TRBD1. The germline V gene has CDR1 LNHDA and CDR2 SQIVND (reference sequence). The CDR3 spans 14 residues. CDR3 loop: CASNIDRVKTEAFF. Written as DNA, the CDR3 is TGTGCCAGTAATATTGACAGGGTGAAAACTGAAGCTTTCTTT.

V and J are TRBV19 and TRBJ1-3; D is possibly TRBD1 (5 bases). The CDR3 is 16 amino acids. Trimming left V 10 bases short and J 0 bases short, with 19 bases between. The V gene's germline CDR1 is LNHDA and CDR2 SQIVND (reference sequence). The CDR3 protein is CATISRGSASGNTIYF. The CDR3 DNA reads TGTGCCACCATTAGCCGGGGGTCGGCCTCTGGAAACACCATATATTTT.

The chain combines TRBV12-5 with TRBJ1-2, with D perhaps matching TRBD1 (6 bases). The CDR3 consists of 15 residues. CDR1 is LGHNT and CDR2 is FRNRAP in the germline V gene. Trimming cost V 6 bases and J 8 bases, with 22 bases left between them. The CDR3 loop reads CASGEIKTGLRGYTF. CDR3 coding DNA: TGTGCTAGTGGAGAAATTAAGACAGGTTTGAGAGGCTACACCTTC.

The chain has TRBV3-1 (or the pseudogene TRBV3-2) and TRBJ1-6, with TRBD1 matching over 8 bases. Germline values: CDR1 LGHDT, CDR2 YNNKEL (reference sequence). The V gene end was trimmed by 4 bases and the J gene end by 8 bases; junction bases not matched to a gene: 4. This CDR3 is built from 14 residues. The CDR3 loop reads CASSLGTGDSPLHF. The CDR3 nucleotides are TGTGCCAGCAGCCTTGGGACAGGAGATTCACCCCTCCACTTT.

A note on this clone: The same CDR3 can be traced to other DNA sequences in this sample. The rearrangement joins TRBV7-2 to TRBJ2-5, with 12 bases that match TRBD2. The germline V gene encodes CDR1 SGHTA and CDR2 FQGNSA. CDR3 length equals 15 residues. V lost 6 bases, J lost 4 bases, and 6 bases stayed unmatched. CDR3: CASSSSGGAGETQYF. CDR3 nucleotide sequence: TGTGCCAGCAGTTCTAGCGGGGGGGCCGGAGAGACCCAGTACTTC.

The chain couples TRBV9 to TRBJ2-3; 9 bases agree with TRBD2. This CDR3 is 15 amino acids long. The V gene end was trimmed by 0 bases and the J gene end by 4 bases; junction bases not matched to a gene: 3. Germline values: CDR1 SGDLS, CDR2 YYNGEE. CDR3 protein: CASSVVSGRSDTQYF. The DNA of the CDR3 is TGTGCCAGCAGCGTAGTAAGCGGGAGGTCAGATACGCAGTATTTT.

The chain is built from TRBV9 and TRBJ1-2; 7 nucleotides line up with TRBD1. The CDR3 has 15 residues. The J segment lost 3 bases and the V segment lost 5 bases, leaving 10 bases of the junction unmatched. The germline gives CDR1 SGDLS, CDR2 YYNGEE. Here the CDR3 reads CASSAHRGTDYGYTF. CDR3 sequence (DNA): TGTGCCAGCAGTGCTCACAGGGGCACGGACTATGGCTACACCTTC. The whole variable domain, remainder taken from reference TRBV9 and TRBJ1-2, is DSGVTQTPKHLITATGQRVTLRCSPRSGDLSVYWYQQSLDQGLQFLIQYYNGEERAKGNILERFSAQQFPDLHSELNLSSLELGDSALYFCASSAHRGTDYGYTFGSGTRLTVV.

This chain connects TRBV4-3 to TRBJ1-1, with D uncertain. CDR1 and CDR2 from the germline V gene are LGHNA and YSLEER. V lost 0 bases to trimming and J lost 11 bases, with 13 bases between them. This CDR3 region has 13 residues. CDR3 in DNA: TGCGCCAGCAGCCAAGATAACCGGTCCGGGGCTTTCTTT. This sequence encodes CASSQDNRSGAFF.

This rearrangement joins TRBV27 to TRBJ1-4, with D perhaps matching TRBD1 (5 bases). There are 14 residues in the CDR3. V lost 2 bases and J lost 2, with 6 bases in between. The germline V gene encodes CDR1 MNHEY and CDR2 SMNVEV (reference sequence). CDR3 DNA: TGTGCCAGCAGTTTAGGGGGGACTAATGAAAAACTGTTTTTT. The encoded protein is CASSLGGTNEKLFF. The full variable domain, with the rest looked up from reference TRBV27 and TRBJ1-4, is EAQVTQNPRYLITVTGKKLTVTCSQNMNHEYMSWYRQDPGLGLRQIYYSMNVEVTDKGDVPEGYKVSRKEKRNFPLILESPSPNQTSLYFCASSLGGTNEKLFFGSGTQLSVL.

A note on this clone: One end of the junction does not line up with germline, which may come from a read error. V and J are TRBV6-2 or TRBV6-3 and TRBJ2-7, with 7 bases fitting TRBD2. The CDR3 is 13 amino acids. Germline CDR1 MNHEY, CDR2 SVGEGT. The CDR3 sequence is CASSLLAPYEQYF. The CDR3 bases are TGTGCCAGCAGCTTACTAGCGCCCTATGAGCAGTACTTC.

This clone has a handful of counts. Written as DNA, the CDR3 is TGTGCCAGCAGCCCCCAAGCAGGGAGGGACACTGAAGCTTTCTTT. Translating gives CASSPQAGRDTEAFF. The chain couples TRBV27 to TRBJ1-1; tentative D call: TRBD1 (5 bases). CDR1 is MNHEY, CDR2 SMNVEV, per germline (reference sequence). The CDR3 covers 15 residues. Trimming left V 6 bases short and J 3 bases short, with 17 bases between.

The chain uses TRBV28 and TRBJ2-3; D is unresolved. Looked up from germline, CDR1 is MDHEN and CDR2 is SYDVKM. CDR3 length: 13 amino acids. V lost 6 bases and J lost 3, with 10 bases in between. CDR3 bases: TGTGCCAGCAGAGGTAGCCGAACAGATACGCAGTATTTT. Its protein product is CASRGSRTDTQYF.